These 30 T cell receptor beta chains came from one sample sequenced in a study of PD-1 blockade in classical Hodgkin lymphoma. TCRdb's copy holds only in-frame clones and misses some; the assay was immunoSEQ multiplex PCR. This table holds some 34,000 clones, around three quarters found once. The sample's time point: cycle 4 day 1 (C4D1), after less than 7 weeks of nivolumab. Brentuximab vedotin exposure varied among the patients, all of whom had relapsed after autologous stem cell transplantation. Sequencing used peripheral blood mononuclear cells (PBMCs), obtained before the fourth cycle of nivolumab. These receptors were obtained from a human donor with classical Hodgkin lymphoma.

This chain links TRBV28 with TRBJ2-1; D call uncertain. The germline V gene encodes CDR1 MDHEN and CDR2 SYDVKM. This CDR3 spans 14 amino acids. The V end was cut by 3 bases, the J end by 3 bases, with 9 bases between. The DNA for the CDR3 is TGTGCCAGCAGTTTTTCCGGGTACTACAATGAGCAGTTCTTC. Translation gives CASSFSGYYNEQFF.

The chain has TRBV9 and TRBJ2-6, with D perhaps TRBD2 (5 bases). Germline-derived CDR1 and CDR2 are SGDLS and YYNGEE. The CDR3 runs 16 residues. Trimming left V 0 bases short and J 1 base short, with 8 bases between. CDR3 protein: CASSVVGGSGANVLTF. CDR3 coding DNA: TGTGCCAGCAGCGTAGTGGGCGGGTCTGGGGCCAACGTCCTGACTTTC.

The chain joins TRBV5-6 to TRBJ2-2; D is tentatively TRBD1 or TRBD2 (5 bases each). Between the trimmed V and J ends, which lost 1 base and 0 bases, there was a span of 19 bases. The CDR3 consists of 19 residues. The germline CDR1 and CDR2 sequences are SGHDT and YYEEEE. This CDR3 reads CASSLRGVMGTPNTGELFF. The CDR3 region has the DNA TGTGCCAGCAGCTTGAGGGGCGTGATGGGGACCCCGAACACCGGGGAGCTGTTTTTT. Combining the CDR3 with reference TRBV5-6 and TRBJ2-2 gives the whole variable domain DAGVTQSPTHLIKTRGQQVTLRCSPKSGHDTVSWYQQALGQGPQFIFQYYEEEERQRGNFPDRFSGHQFPNYSSELNVNALLLGDSALYLCASSLRGVMGTPNTGELFFGEGSRLTVL.

The chain is built from TRBV7-2 and TRBJ2-5; D call uncertain. The CDR3 consists of 13 residues. CDR1 and CDR2 from the germline V gene are SGHTA and FQGNSA. The germline V and J ends were trimmed by 5 bases and 9 bases, with 16 bases remaining between them. CDR3 in amino acids: CASSADAPSPQYF. CDR3 bases: TGTGCCAGCAGCGCAGACGCCCCTTCTCCCCAGTACTTC.

The chain couples TRBV7-3 to TRBJ2-3; 11 nucleotides match TRBD2. CDR3 length: 15 residues. Germline V CDR1 and CDR2: SGHTA, FQGTGA. Losses at the gene ends were 5 bases for V and 5 bases for J; bases not matched to a gene: 6. The CDR3 sequence is CASSLSGGAGDTQYF. CDR3 DNA: TGTGCCAGCAGCCTTAGCGGGGGGGCTGGAGATACGCAGTATTTT.

CDR3 amino acids: CASSSGDSAGYTF. In DNA form, the CDR3 reads TGTGCCAGCAGTTCCGGGGATTCGGCAGGCTACACCTTC. V usage is TRBV27 and J usage is TRBJ1-2; D uncertain. V was trimmed by 4 bases and J by 8 bases, leaving 14 bases between them. The CDR3 runs 13 residues. Looked up from germline, CDR1 is MNHEY and CDR2 is SMNVEV (reference sequence).

The V and J genes are TRBV28 and TRBJ2-3, with a weak D call TRBD1 (6 bases). The CDR3 spans 15 residues. Germline CDR1 MDHEN, CDR2 SYDVKM. Trimming removed 3 bases from V and 0 bases from J, with 10 bases in between. CDR3 protein: CASSFAGVSTDTQYF. The CDR3 nucleotides are TGTGCCAGCAGTTTTGCAGGGGTGAGCACAGATACGCAGTATTTT.

This chain connects TRBV12-5 to TRBJ2-1; D ambiguous. CDR3 length: 12 amino acids. Trimming took 1 base from V and 13 from J, leaving 11 bases between them. Germline lookup yields CDR1 LGHNT and CDR2 FRNRAP. The CDR3 reads CASGLESYSQFF. In DNA form, the CDR3 reads TGTGCTAGTGGTTTGGAGAGCTACTCCCAGTTCTTC.

In DNA, the CDR3 is TGTGCCAGTAGTCCGGCTTGGGAGGACACTGAAGCTTTCTTT. This codes for CASSPAWEDTEAFF. The chain couples TRBV19 to TRBJ1-1, with D hard to call. The CDR3 totals 14 residues. Per the germline V gene, CDR1 is LNHDA and CDR2 is SQIVND (reference sequence). The germline V and J ends were trimmed by 5 bases and 3 bases, with 13 bases remaining between them.

CDR3 residues: CASSPGTGEGYTF. The CDR3 nucleotides read TGTGCCAGCAGCCCCGGGACAGGGGAAGGCTACACCTTC. The V and J genes are TRBV6-5 and TRBJ1-2; 10 bases agree with TRBD1. V dropped 6 bases and J dropped 8; count of bases not matched to a gene: 6. Germline CDR1 and CDR2: MNHEY and SVGAGI. CDR3 length equals 13 residues.

This clone is a singleton in its sample. This chain uses TRBV28 with TRBJ2-5; 8 bases agree with TRBD1. The germline V gene has CDR1 MDHEN and CDR2 SYDVKM. V was pared by 6 bases and J by 5 bases, with 11 bases of the junction left unmatched. CDR3 size: 15 residues. The CDR3 is CASRNIRTGRETQYF. The CDR3 coding sequence is TGTGCCAGCAGAAACATAAGGACAGGGCGGGAGACCCAGTACTTC. Combining the CDR3 with reference TRBV28 and TRBJ2-5 gives the whole variable domain DVKVTQSSRYLVKRTGEKVFLECVQDMDHENMFWYRQDPGLGLRLIYFSYDVKMKEKGDIPEGYSVSREKKERFSLILESASTNQTSMYLCASRNIRTGRETQYFGPGTRLLVL.

The chain uses TRBV6-1 and TRBJ1-5, with D unclear. Germline values: CDR1 MNHNS, CDR2 SASEGT. This CDR3 is built from 15 residues. Trimming stripped 4 bases from V and 4 bases from J, with 14 bases between. CDR3 in amino acids: CASSVGVRGNQPQHF. The CDR3 DNA follows: TGTGCCAGCAGTGTCGGCGTCCGGGGTAATCAGCCCCAGCATTTT.

This clone was detected a few times. This chain links TRBV7-9 with TRBJ1-2; TRBD1 might be the D (5 bases). Germline V CDR1 and CDR2: SEHNR, FQNEAQ (reference sequence). V was pared by 1 base and J by 9 bases, with 18 bases between. The CDR3 length is 15 residues. CDR3 coding DNA: TGTGCCAGCAGCTTAGAGACCCGACAGAAGGGTAGCTACACCTTC. Protein product: CASSLETRQKGSYTF.

This rearrangement joins TRBV30 to TRBJ1-5; possible D gene TRBD1, 6 bases. V gave up 4 bases and J gave up 2 bases, with 9 bases separating them. The CDR3 is made up of 13 amino acids. Germline CDR1 is GTSNPN and CDR2 is SVGIG (reference sequence). CDR3 sequence: CAWKGGGNQPQHF. The CDR3 nucleotides are TGTGCCTGGAAGGGGGGCGGCAATCAGCCCCAGCATTTT. Together with reference TRBV30 and TRBJ1-5, the CDR3 gives the full variable domain: SQTIHQWPATLVQPVGSPLSLECTVEGTSNPNLYWYRQAAGRGLQLLFYSVGIGQISSEVPQNLSASRPQDRQFILSSKKLLLSDSGFYLCAWKGGGNQPQHFGDGTRLSIL.

The V call is TRBV27, the J call TRBJ2-1; TRBD2 might be the D (6 bases). The ends were cut back, 1 base at V and 7 bases at J, with 17 bases in the middle. Germline V lookup: CDR1 MNHEY, CDR2 SMNVEV (reference sequence). The CDR3 contains 16 residues. CDR3: CASSLFVGTPPNEQFF. The CDR3 DNA reads as TGTGCCAGCAGTTTATTCGTCGGGACTCCCCCTAATGAGCAGTTCTTC.

This chain connects TRBV6-4 to TRBJ1-3, with D uncertain. Germline V gene lookup returns CDR1 MRHNA and CDR2 SNTAGT. CDR3 size: 11 residues. The V and J ends lost 6 bases and 5 bases respectively, with 5 bases between them. The CDR3 loop is CASRGRNTIYF. The CDR3 DNA follows: TGTGCCAGCAGGGGTAGAAACACCATATATTTT.

This chain uses TRBV7-8 with TRBJ1-2, with a weak D call TRBD1 (5 bases). V was shortened by 1 base and J by 6 bases, with 15 bases between the two germline ends. This CDR3 has 15 residues. The germline V gene has CDR1 SGHVS and CDR2 FQNEAQ. This CDR3 reads CASSLGIGREDGYTF. CDR3 coding DNA: TGTGCCAGCAGCTTAGGGATCGGCAGGGAGGATGGCTACACCTTC.

The chain joins TRBV28 to TRBJ1-2; D remains unclear. Germline assignment: CDR1 MDHEN and CDR2 SYDVKM. This CDR3 is 12 amino acids long. Trimming took 11 bases from V and 2 from J, leaving 12 bases between them. This chain's CDR3 is CAGSQPNYGYTF. The DNA for the CDR3 is TGTGCCGGTAGTCAACCCAACTATGGCTACACCTTC.

The chain combines TRBV9 with TRBJ1-3, with TRBD1 identical over 8 bases. CDR3 length: 16 amino acids. V was pared by 1 base and J by 0 bases, with 3 bases of the junction left unmatched. Germline CDR1 SGDLS, CDR2 YYNGEE. CDR3 in amino acids: CASSVPGQDSGNTIYF. The DNA of the CDR3 is TGTGCCAGCAGCGTACCGGGACAGGACTCTGGAAACACCATATATTTT.

This rearrangement joins TRBV13 to TRBJ2-4, with 14 bases lining up with TRBD2. The CDR3 length is 16 residues. The V segment lost 5 bases and the J segment 5 bases; nucleotides outside the gene matches: 5. Germline V gene data show CDR1 as PRHDT and CDR2 as FYEKMQ (reference sequence). The CDR3 DNA reads TGTGCCAGCAGCCCGGGACTAGCGGGAGTGGAAAACATTCAGTACTTC. As protein: CASSPGLAGVENIQYF.

Only a few counts were recorded for this clone. The V gene is TRBV14, the J gene TRBJ2-7; TRBD2 is a possible D gene (5 bases). This CDR3 is 14 amino acids long. The germline CDR1 and CDR2 sequences are SGHDN and FVKESK. V dropped 1 base and J dropped 1 base, with 8 bases sitting between them. Written as DNA, the CDR3 is TGTGCCAGCAGCCAAGGGAGGACTTCCTACGAGCAGTACTTC. Translating it yields CASSQGRTSYEQYF.

The chain recombines TRBV19 with TRBJ2-7, with D possibly being TRBD1 (6 bases). Germline CDR1 LNHDA, CDR2 SQIVND (reference sequence). CDR3 length: 14 amino acids. V shed 3 bases and J shed 1 base, with 10 bases lying between them. The CDR3 spells CASSIRDTSYEQYF. The CDR3 DNA reads TGTGCCAGTAGTATCCGGGACACATCCTACGAGCAGTACTTC.

The V gene is TRBV15, the J gene TRBJ1-3; TRBD1 aligns across 7 bases. The V and J ends lost 0 bases and 5 bases, in that order; junction bases with no gene match: 10. Germline loops: CDR1 LNHNV, CDR2 YYDKDF (reference sequence). This CDR3 has 17 amino acids. Written as DNA, the CDR3 is TGTGCCACCAGCAGAGATTACGGAGACAGGGTCAGAAACACCATATATTTT. It translates to CATSRDYGDRVRNTIYF.

The CDR3 loop reads CAISEPRTGAVVNEQFF. As DNA, the CDR3 is TGTGCCATCAGTGAGCCTAGGACGGGCGCCGTCGTCAATGAGCAGTTCTTC. The V and J genes are TRBV10-3 and TRBJ2-1, with D uncertain. Germline V gene data show CDR1 as ENHRY and CDR2 as SYGVKD. Trimming removed 2 bases at V and 6 bases at J, with 20 bases between. The CDR3 runs 17 residues.

This chain links TRBV5-4 with TRBJ1-3, with a tentative D call TRBD1 (6 bases). Germline V gene sequence: CDR1 SGHNT, CDR2 YYREEE (reference sequence). This CDR3 has 14 amino acids. V was shortened by 3 bases and J by 1 base, with 8 bases between the two germline ends. The DNA of the CDR3 is TGTGCCAGCAGCTCACAGGGTTCTGGAAACACCATATATTTT. Protein: CASSSQGSGNTIYF.

The V and J genes are TRBV19 and TRBJ1-5, with 12 positions matching TRBD1. The CDR3 consists of 14 residues. After removal of 6 bases from V and 6 bases from J, the junction contained 3 bases not matched to a gene. The V gene's germline CDR1 is LNHDA and CDR2 SQIVND (reference sequence). CDR3 in amino acids: CASSGTGGSQPQHF. DNA for the CDR3: TGTGCCAGTAGCGGGACAGGGGGCAGTCAGCCCCAGCATTTT.

V gene TRBV6-5 combines with J gene TRBJ2-7; D remains ambiguous. V gave up 2 bases and J gave up 1 base, with 15 bases separating them. The CDR3 has 16 residues. Germline values: CDR1 MNHEY, CDR2 SVGAGI. The CDR3 loop is CASSYPDPSASYEQYF. In DNA, the CDR3 is TGTGCCAGCAGTTACCCTGACCCCTCAGCATCCTACGAGCAGTACTTC.

This CDR3 reads CASSFSRHQDYEQYF. CDR3 DNA: TGCGCCAGCAGCTTCTCGCGGCATCAGGACTACGAGCAGTACTTC. This chain connects TRBV5-1 to TRBJ2-7; no definite D call. Germline V gene sequence: CDR1 SGHRS, CDR2 YFSETQ. This CDR3 comprises 15 residues. Trimming took off 2 bases at V and 3 bases at J, with 15 bases between the two ends.

CDR3 sequence reads: CASSRGRPLTEAFF. The CDR3 region has the DNA TGTGCCAGCAGCCGCGGGCGCCCGCTCACTGAAGCTTTCTTT. The rearrangement links TRBV13 to TRBJ1-1; no reliable D call. In germline, CDR1 is PRHDT, CDR2 FYEKMQ (reference sequence). The CDR3 extends over 14 amino acids. The V end lost 5 bases, the J end lost 4 bases, and 14 bases lay between the germline ends.

This chain links TRBV7-3 with TRBJ1-2; D might be TRBD1 (5 bases). V was cut by 3 bases and J by 2 bases, with 7 bases left in between. The CDR3 loop spans 13 amino acids. In germline, CDR1 is SGHTA, CDR2 FQGTGA. The CDR3 DNA reads as TGTGCCAGCAGCTTCCGGGACAACTATGGCTACACCTTC. Translation: CASSFRDNYGYTF.